This TCR beta chain was identified during a study of regulatory and conventional T cells in RAG deficiency. Blood CD4+ CD25-low CD127-high conventional T cells supplied the genomic DNA template. The table came from immunoSEQ multiplex PCR; TCRdb's copy has only in-frame clones and leaves some out. The profile covers fewer than 40,000 clones, with approximately 96% appearing a single time and about 0.36% taken by the ten largest. Findings and caveats of the study: Patient subsets had shorter CDR3s; Omenn Treg-Tconv overlap exceeded 75%.

On this clone itself: The target antigen is unknown.

This CDR3 spans 16 amino acids. Germline CDR1 SGHAT, CDR2 FQNNGV. Trimming cost V 1 base and J 0 bases, with 13 bases left between them. The sample was also linked to a second study, of regulatory T cells. That source reports: The primer mix had 52 TRBV and 13 TRBJ primers.

The source is a human donor in good health. The sample comprised CD25- CD4+ T cells sorted from blood. This chain joins TRBV11-2 and TRBJ2-7; possibly TRBD2 for D (5 bases). The CDR3 reads CASSLVEGRSSYEQYF. The DNA of the CDR3 is TGTGCCAGCAGCTTAGTAGAGGGCCGTAGCTCCTACGAGCAGTACTTC.